Below are 16 T cell receptor beta chains sequenced from a single sample in a study of identifying expanded T cells in peripheral blood. Clones were read by immunoSEQ multiplex PCR, and TCRdb kept only the in-frame ones, dropping some. The sample lists fewer than 110,000 clones, roughly 87% seen once, with 17% in the top ten. Sequenced: blood. The source is a person aged 18 to 75 in good health.

This chain uses TRBV21-1 with TRBJ1-2. TRBV21-1 counts as a pseudogene. The CDR3 length is 16 residues. The CDR3 reads CASSKEFQGEEGGYTF. The CDR3 DNA sequence: TGTGCCAGCAGCAAAGAGTTCCAGGGAGAGGAAGGGGGCTACACCTTC.

The chain couples TRBV5-1 to TRBJ1-6; possibly TRBD1 for D (5 bases). Germline CDR1 reads SGHRS; CDR2 reads YFSETQ. The germline V and J ends were trimmed by 4 bases and 6 bases, with 17 bases remaining between them. There are 16 residues in the CDR3. In DNA, the CDR3 is TGCGCCAGCAGCCCCCTGGGAGCAGGGAGTAATTCACCCCTCCACTTT. Translation: CASSPLGAGSNSPLHF.

The V gene is TRBV2, the J gene TRBJ2-1; 7 nucleotides align to TRBD2. The CDR3 runs 16 residues. Germline-derived CDR1 and CDR2 are SNHLY and FYNNEI. J lost 0 bases, V lost 4 bases, and 6 bases had no gene match. The CDR3 sequence is CASSVKRGSSYNEQFF. The DNA for the CDR3 is TGTGCCAGCAGTGTTAAGCGGGGCAGCTCCTACAATGAGCAGTTCTTC.

The chain couples TRBV7-6 to TRBJ2-3; either TRBD1 or TRBD2 may fit D (5 bases each). CDR1 SGHVS and CDR2 FNYEAQ come from the germline V gene. V shed 3 bases and J shed 4 bases, with 14 bases lying between them. The CDR3 has 15 amino acids. CDR3 DNA: TGTGCCAGCAGCTTGCTAGTGGGGGATGCAGATACGCAGTATTTT. It translates to CASSLLVGDADTQYF. Using reference TRBV7-6 and TRBJ2-3 for the parts outside the CDR3, the full variable domain is GAGVSQSPRYKVTKRGQDVALRCDPISGHVSLYWYRQALGQGPEFLTYFNYEAQQDKSGLPNDRFSAERPEGSISTLTIQRTEQRDSAMYRCASSLLVGDADTQYFGPGTRLTVL.

The chain is built from TRBV11-2 and TRBJ2-7; no firm D call. With 1 base removed from V and 2 bases from J, the gap between germline ends came to 6 bases. The CDR3 covers 13 residues. Germline values: CDR1 SGHAT, CDR2 FQNNGV. The CDR3 DNA reads TGTGCCAGCAGCTTAGCGCCAGCCTACGAGCAGTACTTC. Protein product: CASSLAPAYEQYF.

The V call is TRBV13, the J call TRBJ1-4, with TRBD1 matching over 7 bases. The junction had 3 bases not matched to a gene; V was cut back by 4 bases and J by 4 bases. Germline lookup yields CDR1 PRHDT and CDR2 FYEKMQ (reference sequence). The CDR3 covers 14 residues. In DNA form, the CDR3 reads TGTGCCAGCAGCTCGGGACAGCTTAATGAAAAACTGTTTTTT. Its translation: CASSSGQLNEKLFF.

The rearrangement links TRBV5-4 to TRBJ1-2; D not resolved. The CDR3 covers 13 residues. Germline V gene data show CDR1 as SGHNT and CDR2 as YYREEE (reference sequence). V lost 4 bases and J 5 bases, leaving 12 bases between the germline ends. CDR3 residues: CASSDRVLYGYTF. Written as DNA, the CDR3 is TGTGCCAGCAGCGATCGTGTTCTTTATGGCTACACCTTC.

The rearrangement uses TRBV2 and TRBJ2-5; D is perhaps TRBD2 (5 bases). Germline V CDR1 and CDR2: SNHLY, FYNNEI. The ends were cut back, 11 bases at V and 4 bases at J, with 29 bases in the middle. CDR3 length: 17 residues. The CDR3 is CACFPLAPVARRETQYF. The DNA for the CDR3 is TGTGCCTGCTTTCCCCTAGCTCCGGTAGCCCGCCGAGAGACCCAGTACTTC.

The chain has TRBV9 and TRBJ2-5, with a tentative D call TRBD2 (7 bases). Germline-derived CDR1 and CDR2 are SGDLS and YYNGEE. The CDR3 has 14 amino acids. The V end was cut by 0 bases, the J end by 6 bases, with 12 bases between. CDR3 nucleotide sequence: TGTGCCAGCAGCGTAGAAGTGGGGGGGCAGACCCAGTACTTC. Protein product: CASSVEVGGQTQYF.

V usage is TRBV7-2 and J usage is TRBJ1-2; D remains ambiguous. V was shortened by 0 bases and J by 6 bases, with 17 bases between the two germline ends. The CDR3 covers 16 residues. Looked up from germline, CDR1 is SGHTA and CDR2 is FQGNSA. CDR3 in DNA: TGTGCCAGCAGCTTAGCGTTTCCTGGGAGGACTAATGGCTACACCTTC. This gives the protein CASSLAFPGRTNGYTF.

This sequence joins TRBV4-3 and TRBJ2-1; 9 nucleotides agree with TRBD2. V shed 1 base, J shed 6 bases, and the junction held 22 bases outside the gene matches. This CDR3 has 21 amino acids. Germline loops: CDR1 LGHNA, CDR2 YSLEER. The CDR3 loop is CASSQVLRSRGGLWRPNEQFF. Written as DNA, the CDR3 is TGCGCCAGCAGCCAAGTTCTCCGTTCGCGGGGGGGCCTTTGGAGGCCCAATGAGCAGTTCTTC.

The chain links TRBV5-6 to TRBJ2-2; D unclear. This CDR3 region has 14 residues. From germline, CDR1 is SGHDT and CDR2 YYEEEE. Trimming left V 1 base short and J 6 bases short, with 10 bases between. In DNA form, the CDR3 reads TGTGCCAGCAGCTTGTTCGGGTCCCCCGGGGAGCTGTTTTTT. This translates into CASSLFGSPGELFF.

The rearrangement uses TRBV15 and TRBJ2-2; TRBD1 agrees at 10 bases. Germline V gene data show CDR1 as LNHNV and CDR2 as YYDKDF (reference sequence). Trimming took 5 bases from V and 6 from J; bases not matched to a gene: 6. The CDR3 has 15 amino acids. The CDR3 loop reads CATSPGTGVAGELFF. CDR3 nucleotides: TGTGCCACCAGCCCCGGGACAGGGGTGGCCGGGGAGCTGTTTTTT. Together with reference TRBV15 and TRBJ2-2, the CDR3 gives the full variable domain: DAMVIQNPRYQVTQFGKPVTLSCSQTLNHNVMYWYQQKSSQAPKLLFHYYDKDFNNEADTPDNFQSRRPNTSFCFLDIRSPGLGDTAMYLCATSPGTGVAGELFFGEGSRLTVL.

The V gene is TRBV4-1, the J gene TRBJ1-2; 7 bases align to TRBD1. The V gene end was trimmed by 2 bases and the J gene end by 7 bases; junction bases not matched to a gene: 4. Per germline, CDR1 MGHRA and CDR2 YSYEKL. The CDR3 has 13 amino acids. The CDR3 reads CASSQRQGGGYTF. The DNA of the CDR3 is TGCGCCAGCAGCCAACGACAGGGAGGTGGCTACACCTTC.

V and J are TRBV28 and TRBJ1-6, with D uncertain. V lost 2 bases, J lost 9 bases, and 17 bases lay in between. Germline values: CDR1 MDHEN, CDR2 SYDVKM. The CDR3 length is 16 residues. This CDR3 is CASSLGEGGVRSPLHF. The CDR3 nucleotides are TGTGCCAGCAGTTTAGGTGAGGGTGGTGTTCGTTCACCCCTCCACTTT.

V is TRBV2 and J is TRBJ1-2; 8 nucleotides agree with TRBD1. The CDR3 sequence is 15 residues long. Trimming took 6 bases from V and 8 from J; bases not matched to a gene: 14. Germline V CDR1 and CDR2: SNHLY, FYNNEI. CDR3 nucleotide sequence: TGTGCCAGCAGCAACCGGGGACAGGAGGTCATCGGCTACACCTTC. Residues: CASSNRGQEVIGYTF.